This TCR beta chain is drawn from a study of T cell changes during pregnancy in multiple sclerosis. The CDR3 is 14 amino acids. Per germline, CDR1 SNHLY and CDR2 FYNNEI. The trim removed 7 bases at V and 4 bases at J, leaving 9 bases unmatched. Generated by immunoSEQ multiplex PCR, the TCRdb table keeps only in-frame clones and is missing some. Here the sample spans more than 20,000 clones, 85% to 95% being singletons. This clonotype was sampled from a female donor with multiple sclerosis, enrolled in a pregnancy study. The sequencing here drew on CD8+ T cells from peripheral blood mononuclear cells, taken in the third trimester of pregnancy. The chain uses TRBV2 and TRBJ2-7, with TRBD1 matching 8 bases. The CDR3, as DNA: TGTGCCAGCATGGGGGCAGGGGGCAGTTACGAGCAGTACTTC. It encodes CASMGAGGSYEQYF.